What follows are 19 T cell receptor beta chains derived from one specimen sequenced in a study of beta chain features in type 1 diabetes. Of the isolated RNA, all was reverse transcribed, and so the sequenced material was expressed TCRB transcripts. The data were produced by immunoSEQ multiplex PCR, yet TCRdb's version contains in-frame clones alone and is incomplete. This table holds roughly 240,000 clones, approximately 25% found once. Which antigens these TCRs recognize remains unknown. Whole-study results and caveats: Shorter TCRB CDR3s, moderately but significantly so, marked every one of the four CD4+ subsets in Type 1 diabetes patients.

Sequencing used naive CD4+ T cells from blood. These receptors all come from a woman in her 30s with type 1 diabetes.

The chain carries TRBV11-3 and TRBJ2-2; 7 bases are shared with TRBD2. The CDR3 is 14 amino acids. Unmatched junction bases numbered 5, after V lost 6 bases and J lost 4 bases. Germline V gene sequence: CDR1 SGHNT, CDR2 YENEEA. The CDR3 region is CASRRPGGTGELFF. The CDR3 DNA sequence: TGTGCCAGCAGGCGCCCGGGGGGCACCGGGGAGCTGTTTTTT.

As for this clone: Compared with germline, one end of the junction differs, possibly owing to a read error. The V call is TRBV5-1, the J call TRBJ2-1, with a possible D match to TRBD2 (5 bases). The CDR3 consists of 14 residues. CDR1 is SGHRS, CDR2 YFSETQ, per germline. Here the CDR3 DNA reads TGCGCCAGCAGCTGGGCGGAGCGGTACATTGAGCAGTTCTTC. This gives the protein CASSWAERYIEQFF. The complete variable domain, with remaining parts taken from reference TRBV5-1 and TRBJ2-1, reads KAGVTQTPRYLIKTRGQQVTLSCSPISGHRSVSWYQQTPGQGLQFLFEYFSETQRNKGNFPGRFSGRQFSNSRSEMNVSTLELGDSALYLCASSWAERYIEQFFGPGTRLTVL.

The genes are TRBV15 and TRBJ1-5; 7 nucleotides align to TRBD1. The CDR3 runs 17 residues. Germline loops: CDR1 LNHNV, CDR2 YYDKDF (reference sequence). The J segment lost 2 bases and the V segment lost 1 base, leaving 8 bases of the junction unmatched. The CDR3 DNA follows: TGTGCCACCAGCAGAGCCTACGACAGGGTCGGCAATCAGCCCCAGCATTTT. It encodes CATSRAYDRVGNQPQHF.

CDR3 sequence: CSVSRDSYGYTF. The CDR3 DNA follows: TGCAGCGTTAGCCGGGACTCCTATGGCTACACCTTC. The chain couples TRBV29-1 to TRBJ1-2, with a possible D match to TRBD1 (5 bases). V lost 5 bases to trimming and J lost 4 bases, with 11 bases between them. This CDR3 is built from 12 residues. Germline V gene lookup returns CDR1 SQVTM and CDR2 ANQGSEA.

V is TRBV30 and J is TRBJ2-1; 7 bases fit TRBD2. Germline CDR1 is GTSNPN and CDR2 is SVGIG (reference sequence). The CDR3 spans 14 residues. V shed 7 bases, J shed 2 bases, and the junction held 8 bases outside the gene matches. The CDR3 DNA sequence: TGTGCCTCCCTACCCAGCGGGACCTACAATGAGCAGTTCTTC. Its translation: CASLPSGTYNEQFF.

In its sample, this clone was seen once. The chain is built from TRBV5-6 and TRBJ2-2, with 10 bases that match TRBD2. The V gene end was trimmed by 4 bases and the J gene end by 0 bases; junction bases not matched to a gene: 0. Germline-derived CDR1 and CDR2 are SGHDT and YYEEEE. CDR3 length: 15 amino acids. CDR3 sequence: CASSGLAANTGELFF. For the CDR3, the DNA is TGTGCCAGCAGCGGACTAGCGGCGAACACCGGGGAGCTGTTTTTT.

The J gene is TRBJ2-7, the V gene TRBV18; 8 bases map to TRBD1. The CDR3 runs 14 residues. The germline V gene encodes CDR1 KGHSH and CDR2 LQKENI. The J segment lost 3 bases and the V segment lost 6 bases, leaving 7 bases of the junction unmatched. CDR3 region: CASSPRTGRYEQYF. The CDR3 DNA reads TGTGCCAGCTCCCCCAGGACAGGGCGCTACGAGCAGTACTTC.

The gene calls are TRBV29-1 and TRBJ2-7; TRBD2 matches 13 bases. V lost 2 bases and J lost 5; bases outside the gene matches: 6. Germline-derived CDR1 and CDR2 are SQVTM and ANQGSEA. This CDR3 contains 15 residues. The CDR3 DNA is TGCAGCGTTGAACTACTAGCGGGAGGGCCCCACGAGCAGTACTTC. Its translation is CSVELLAGGPHEQYF.

This clone came up a few times. The rearrangement joins TRBV28 to TRBJ2-1; 8 bases match TRBD1. The CDR3 runs to 12 residues. Germline V lookup: CDR1 MDHEN, CDR2 SYDVKM. J was trimmed by 8 bases and V by 6 bases; bases with no gene match: 3. The CDR3 region is CASSPGGHEQFF. In DNA, the CDR3 is TGTGCCAGCAGCCCAGGGGGCCATGAGCAGTTCTTC.

The DNA for the CDR3 is TGTGCCAGCAGGGGACTAGCGGGACTTTACTTGCAGTACTTC. Translation: CASRGLAGLYLQYF. This chain links TRBV2 with TRBJ2-7; 13 bases map to TRBD2. The CDR3 is 14 residues long. V shed 6 bases and J 9 bases; nucleotides not matched to a gene: 8. The germline CDR1 and CDR2 sequences are SNHLY and FYNNEI. Supplemented by reference TRBV2 and TRBJ2-7, the full variable domain reads EPEVTQTPSHQVTQMGQEVILRCVPISNHLYFYWYRQILGQKVEFLVSFYNNEISEKSEIFDDQFSVERPDGSNFTLKIRSTKLEDSAMYFCASRGLAGLYLQYFGPGTRLTVT.

This clone was detected a few times. The chain combines TRBV30 with TRBJ2-7; possible D gene TRBD2, 6 bases. The CDR3 covers 13 residues. Trimming took off 0 bases at V and 10 bases at J, with 16 bases between the two ends. Germline assignment: CDR1 GTSNPN and CDR2 SVGIG (reference sequence). CDR3 sequence: CAWSVRDLGSQYF. The CDR3 DNA follows: TGTGCCTGGAGTGTAAGGGACTTGGGTTCCCAGTACTTC.

Only a few counts were recorded for this clone. The gene calls are TRBV4-1 and TRBJ2-3; TRBD2 matches 13 bases. J was trimmed by 2 bases and V by 4 bases; bases with no gene match: 3. The CDR3 has 16 residues. Germline CDR1 and CDR2: MGHRA and YSYEKL. CDR3 coding DNA: TGCGCCAGCAGCCGTGGACTAGCGGGAGACACAGATACGCAGTATTTT. Amino acid sequence: CASSRGLAGDTDTQYF.

This clone was counted once. The J gene is TRBJ2-7, the V gene TRBV27; tentative D call: TRBD2 (6 bases). This CDR3 spans 14 amino acids. With 5 bases removed from V and 4 bases from J, the gap between germline ends came to 15 bases. The V gene's germline CDR1 is MNHEY and CDR2 SMNVEV (reference sequence). This chain's CDR3 is CASSTGLAEYEQYF. CDR3 DNA: TGTGCCAGCAGTACGGGACTCGCCGAATACGAGCAGTACTTC.

V gene TRBV2 combines with J gene TRBJ1-5; D perhaps matches TRBD1 (6 bases). Germline-derived CDR1 and CDR2 are SNHLY and FYNNEI. This CDR3 is built from 14 residues. The V end lost 5 bases, the J end lost 1 base, and 9 bases lay between the germline ends. CDR3 nucleotides: TGTGCCAGCAGTACAGGGTTGAGCAATCAGCCCCAGCATTTT. This sequence encodes CASSTGLSNQPQHF.

The gene calls are TRBV11-2 and TRBJ1-2, with a possible D match to TRBD1 (5 bases). V lost 0 bases to trimming and J lost 6 bases, with 11 bases between them. CDR1 is SGHAT and CDR2 is FQNNGV in the germline V gene. The CDR3 is 14 amino acids. CDR3 DNA sequence: TGTGCCAGCAGCTTAGATATGGAGACAGATGGCTACACCTTC. The encoded protein is CASSLDMETDGYTF. The full variable domain, completed using reference TRBV11-2 and TRBJ1-2, is EAGVAQSPRYKIIEKRQSVAFWCNPISGHATLYWYQQILGQGPKLLIQFQNNGVVDDSQLPKDRFSAERLKGVDSTLKIQPAKLEDSAVYLCASSLDMETDGYTFGSGTRLTVV.

The CDR3 reads CASSGTPNTEAFF. CDR3 in DNA: TGTGCCAGCTCCGGGACACCGAACACTGAAGCTTTCTTT. The chain joins TRBV11-2 to TRBJ1-1; D is perhaps TRBD1 (6 bases). The germline V and J ends were trimmed by 8 bases and 1 base, with 11 bases remaining between them. Germline V gene lookup returns CDR1 SGHAT and CDR2 FQNNGV. The CDR3 is 13 residues long.

The chain links TRBV28 to TRBJ2-7; TRBD1 matches 7 bases. CDR3 length equals 14 residues. Trimming removed 2 bases from V and 1 base from J; junction bases left unmatched: 2. Looked up from germline, CDR1 is MDHEN and CDR2 is SYDVKM. The CDR3 spells CASSLPGGSYEQYF. The DNA of the CDR3 is TGTGCCAGCAGTTTACCAGGGGGTTCCTACGAGCAGTACTTC.

The chain is built from TRBV29-1 and TRBJ2-5; 9 positions match TRBD2. CDR3 size: 16 residues. Per the germline V gene, CDR1 is SQVTM and CDR2 is ANQGSEA. V lost 5 bases, J lost 1 base, and 11 bases stayed unmatched. CDR3 loop: CSVPSLLAGSQETQYF. In DNA form, the CDR3 reads TGCAGCGTTCCCTCGTTACTAGCGGGCAGCCAAGAGACCCAGTACTTC.

The chain is built from TRBV7-9 and TRBJ1-1, with D unclear. Trimming removed 3 bases from V and 2 bases from J, with 7 bases in between. CDR3 length equals 13 residues. In germline, CDR1 is SEHNR, CDR2 FQNEAQ (reference sequence). The CDR3 spells CASSFGENTEAFF. CDR3 nucleotides: TGTGCCAGCAGCTTCGGGGAAAACACTGAAGCTTTCTTT.